The 3 T cell receptor beta chains reported below all come from one sample, sequenced in a study of blood T cell repertoires in COVID-19. Here immunoSEQ multiplex PCR was the method, and the copy in TCRdb shows in-frame clones only, minus some. The data hold 150,000 to 200,000 clones, with about nine tenths observed a single time. The material sequenced was peripheral blood. The receptors were gathered from a man in his fifties or sixties with acute or convalescent COVID-19.

The chain has TRBV6-4 and TRBJ2-2, with 7 positions matching TRBD1. Germline CDR1 and CDR2: MRHNA and SNTAGT. The V and J ends lost 5 bases and 7 bases, in that order; junction bases with no gene match: 4. This CDR3 has 13 residues. The CDR3 DNA sequence: TGTGCCAGCAGTCGACAGGGCGGCGGGGAGCTGTTTTTT. Residues: CASSRQGGGELFF.

The chain couples TRBV18 to TRBJ1-3; no firm D call. The CDR3 contains 15 residues. The germline CDR1 and CDR2 sequences are KGHSH and LQKENI. Trimming left V 3 bases short and J 0 bases short, with 9 bases between. The CDR3 DNA reads TGTGCCAGCTCACCTCAGGACTTCTCTGGAAACACCATATATTTT. Encoded protein: CASSPQDFSGNTIYF. Combining the CDR3 with reference TRBV18 and TRBJ1-3 gives the whole variable domain NAGVMQNPRHLVRRRGQEARLRCSPMKGHSHVYWYRQLPEEGLKFMVYLQKENIIDESGMPKERFSAEFPKEGPSILRIQQVVRGDSAAYFCASSPQDFSGNTIYFGEGSWLTVV.

This clone was seen a single time. This CDR3 reads CASSLVGNTIYF. In DNA, the CDR3 is TGTGCCAGCAGCTTAGTAGGAAACACCATATATTTT. V gene TRBV11-2 combines with J gene TRBJ1-3, with unresolved D. The germline V and J ends were trimmed by 1 base and 4 bases, with 2 bases remaining between them. The V gene's germline CDR1 is SGHAT and CDR2 FQNNGV. The CDR3 sequence is 12 residues long.